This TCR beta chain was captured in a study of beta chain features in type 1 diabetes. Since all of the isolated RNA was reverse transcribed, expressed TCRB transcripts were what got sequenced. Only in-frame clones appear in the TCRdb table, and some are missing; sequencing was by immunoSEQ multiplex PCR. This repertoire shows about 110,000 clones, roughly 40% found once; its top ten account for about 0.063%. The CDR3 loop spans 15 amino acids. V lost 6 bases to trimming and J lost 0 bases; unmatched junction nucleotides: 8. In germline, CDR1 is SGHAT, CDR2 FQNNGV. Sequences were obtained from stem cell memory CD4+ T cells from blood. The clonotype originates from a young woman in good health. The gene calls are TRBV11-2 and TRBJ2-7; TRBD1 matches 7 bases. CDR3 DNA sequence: TGTGCCAGCAGACTCTACAGGGGATCCTCCTACGAGCAGTACTTC. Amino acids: CASRLYRGSSYEQYF.